This TCR beta chain derives from a study of cytomegalovirus exposure and HLA in healthy donors. General observations from the study: Common viral pathogens seemed, in a later analysis, to connect with several of the most significant clusters.

About this clone itself: No antigen is known for it.

The CDR3 consists of 12 residues. Germline V gives CDR1 KGHSH, CDR2 LQKENI. With V trimmed by 2 bases and J by 7 bases, 2 bases remained unmatched. The PCR made use of 60 Vbeta and 13 Jbeta primers. Sequenced by immunoSEQ multiplex PCR; TCRdb stores in-frame clones only, minus some. The sample has some 140,000 clones; 65% to 85% are singletons. Specimen: PBMCs. The rearrangement uses TRBV18 and TRBJ2-7; 7 bases match TRBD2. The clonotype was recovered from a woman between 35 and 50 years old in good health and CMV-seropositive. The CDR3 nucleotides read TGTGCCAGCTCACCAGCCGGGGGGGAGCAGTACTTC. The encoded protein is CASSPAGGEQYF.